The 13 T cell receptor beta chains below all came from one sample that was sequenced in a study of blood T cells in healthy people across ages (dated by TCRdb to about 2015). The library came from 5' RACE. The sequencer was an Illumina HiSeq 2500. A second 7 to 11 cycle PCR used a sample-barcoded 5' primer and a J-beta primer mix. TCRdb reworked the public reads: Q25 trimming with fastp, MiXCR clone assembly, productive beta chains retained. CDR3 protein duplicates are merged, each entry listing the most common genes and DNA. The sample table contains fewer than 1,000,000 distinct CDR3 sequences; only one count was recorded for about 47% of them. Together, the top ten hold roughly 18% of the sample. The sequenced sample was blood. The receptors derive from a man older than 75 in good health.

Concerning this clonotype itself: At one end, the junction sequence differs from germline, possibly due to a read error. The chain links TRBV6-5 to TRBJ2-5; D call uncertain. The CDR3 runs 11 residues. The germline V gene encodes CDR1 MNHEY and CDR2 SVGAGI. CDR3 coding DNA: TGTGCCAGCTCCTACCAAGGGACCCAGTACTTC. This encodes CASSYQGTQYF.

This clonotype showed up many times. V is TRBV28 and J is TRBJ1-1; maybe TRBD1 (6 bases). Germline CDR1 and CDR2: MDHEN and SYDVKM. Trimming pared 2 bases from V and 3 bases from J, leaving 10 bases between. This CDR3 is built from 14 residues. Here the CDR3 reads CASSLAGADTEAFF. CDR3 coding DNA: TGTGCCAGCAGTTTAGCGGGGGCGGACACTGAAGCTTTCTTT.

This clonotype was detected once. Possible read error: a much larger clone is one base away. As DNA, the CDR3 is TGTGCCAGCAGCCCTTTTGGGACTACACCCTTTTACAGTGAGCAGTACTTC. This encodes CASSPFGTTPFYSEQYF. J is TRBJ2-5 and V is TRBV12-1; TRBD2 is the table's D call and was not checked against the DNA. TRBV12-1 is a recognized pseudogene. This CDR3 spans 17 amino acids.

The chain links TRBV12-3 or TRBV12-4 to TRBJ2-1; possibly TRBD1 for D (6 bases). The CDR3 length is 15 residues. Trimming cost V 6 bases and J 0 bases, with 12 bases left between them. Here the CDR3 reads CASRWGLSSYNEQFF. CDR3 bases: TGTGCCAGCAGGTGGGGGCTTAGCTCCTACAATGAGCAGTTCTTC.

In its sample, this clonotype was seen a few times. The V gene is TRBV7-8, the J gene TRBJ2-7; D could derive from TRBD1 or TRBD2 (7 bases each). The germline gives CDR1 SGHVS, CDR2 FQNEAQ. The V end was cut by 1 base, the J end by 0 bases, with 19 bases between. This CDR3 contains 18 residues. CDR3 nucleotides: TGTGCCAGCAGCTTAGGTTTAGGGGGGGGACAGAGCTCCTACGAGCAGTACTTC. Amino acid sequence: CASSLGLGGGQSSYEQYF.

The chain has TRBV5-1 and TRBJ2-3, with 9 nucleotides matching TRBD1. J was trimmed by 4 bases and V by 1 base; bases with no gene match: 13. CDR1 and CDR2 from the germline V gene are SGHRS and YFSETQ. The CDR3 length is 18 residues. CDR3 sequence reads: CASSLTLQGAFTADTQYF. CDR3 nucleotides: TGCGCCAGCAGCTTGACCTTACAGGGGGCGTTTACCGCAGATACGCAGTATTTT.

V gene TRBV11-3 combines with J gene TRBJ2-7; D not resolved. Germline V gives CDR1 SGHNT, CDR2 YENEEA. CDR3 length: 13 amino acids. The V end lost 4 bases, the J end lost 5 bases, and 12 bases lay between the germline ends. The CDR3 region has the DNA TGTGCCAGCAGCTCCCCTGACGGAGACGAGCAGTACTTC. Amino acid sequence: CASSSPDGDEQYF. The variable domain in full, with the rest retrieved from reference TRBV11-3 and TRBJ2-7, is EAGVVQSPRYKIIEKKQPVAFWCNPISGHNTLYWYLQNLGQGPELLIRYENEEAVDDSQLPKDRFSAERLKGVDSTLKIQPAELGDSAVYLCASSSPDGDEQYFGPGTRLTVT.

The chain has TRBV29-1 and TRBJ2-6; 7 nucleotides align to TRBD1. This CDR3 is 17 amino acids long. V was pared by 6 bases and J by 0 bases, with 11 bases of the junction left unmatched. Germline V gene sequence: CDR1 SQVTM, CDR2 ANQGSEA. The CDR3 is CSVARTGEYSGANVLTF. As DNA, the CDR3 is TGCAGCGTCGCCCGGACAGGAGAATACTCTGGGGCCAACGTCCTGACTTTC.

This clonotype has a handful of counts. The chain carries TRBV30 and TRBJ2-7; TRBD1 is a possible D gene (5 bases). The V and J ends lost 3 bases and 2 bases respectively, with 11 bases between them. Germline V CDR1 and CDR2: GTSNPN, SVGIG (reference sequence). CDR3 length: 13 amino acids. In DNA form, the CDR3 reads TGTGCCTGGAGCACGAGACAGACCTACGAGCAGTACTTC. It codes for CAWSTRQTYEQYF.

The chain is built from TRBV5-1 and TRBJ1-6; TRBD1 is a possible D gene (6 bases). V lost 1 base to trimming and J lost 8 bases, with 10 bases between them. The germline gives CDR1 SGHRS, CDR2 YFSETQ. CDR3 size: 14 residues. The CDR3 nucleotides are TGCGCCAGCAGCTTGAAGGACAGAGATTCACCCCTCCACTTT. Translated, it gives CASSLKDRDSPLHF.

The rearrangement joins TRBV29-1 to TRBJ2-1, with D possibly being TRBD2 (5 bases). The germline V gene has CDR1 SQVTM and CDR2 ANQGSEA. The CDR3 extends over 13 amino acids. The CDR3 DNA reads as TGCAGTCTTAGCCGCGGGCTAGTTGATGAGCAGTTCTTC. This translates into CSLSRGLVDEQFF.

The V and J genes are TRBV6-2 or TRBV6-3 and TRBJ2-5; 14 bases are shared with TRBD2. This CDR3 comprises 18 residues. Per the germline V gene, CDR1 is MNHEY and CDR2 is SVGEGT. The ends lost 5 bases at V and 0 bases at J; junction bases unmatched: 8. CDR3 in amino acids: CASSRRGTSGGYQETQYF. CDR3 in DNA: TGTGCCAGCAGTCGCCGAGGGACTAGCGGGGGCTACCAAGAGACCCAGTACTTC.

This clonotype was counted between two and nine times. This clone may be a read error of a much larger clone one base away. V and J are TRBV7-7 and TRBJ2-5; TRBD2 matches at 8 bases. The germline gives CDR1 SSHAT, CDR2 FNYEAQ (reference sequence). The length of the CDR3 is 15 residues. DNA of the CDR3: TGTGCTAGCAGCACGGGACGAGCGGGAGATGAGACCCAGTACTTC. Translating it yields CASSTGRAGDETQYF.